The sequence of this T cell receptor (beta chain) was determined in a study of T cell responses to AZD1222 COVID-19 vaccine. The CDR3 loop spans 16 amino acids. Germline V CDR1 and CDR2: MDHEN, SYDVKM. Trimming cost V 4 bases and J 0 bases, with 10 bases left between them. Study observations and caveats: The donor cohort was predominantly white British with a female majority, and clonal diversity may have been underestimated.

The method was immunoSEQ multiplex PCR; TCRdb's version includes in-frame clones alone and lacks a portion of them. The sample shows about 140,000 clones, 85% to 95% of them seen only once. Worth noting for this clone: Its target is unknown.

The rearrangement joins TRBV28 to TRBJ2-6; D call uncertain. Here the sequenced sample was peripheral blood, taken after recovery from COVID-19. This TCR was recovered from an adult who had recovered from COVID-19. The CDR3 DNA reads as TGTGCCAGCAGTTGGGATAGAAACTCTGGGGCCAACGTCCTGACTTTC. Encoded protein: CASSWDRNSGANVLTF. Filled out from reference TRBV28 and TRBJ2-6, the complete variable domain reads DVKVTQSSRYLVKRTGEKVFLECVQDMDHENMFWYRQDPGLGLRLIYFSYDVKMKEKGDIPEGYSVSREKKERFSLILESASTNQTSMYLCASSWDRNSGANVLTFGAGSRLTVL.